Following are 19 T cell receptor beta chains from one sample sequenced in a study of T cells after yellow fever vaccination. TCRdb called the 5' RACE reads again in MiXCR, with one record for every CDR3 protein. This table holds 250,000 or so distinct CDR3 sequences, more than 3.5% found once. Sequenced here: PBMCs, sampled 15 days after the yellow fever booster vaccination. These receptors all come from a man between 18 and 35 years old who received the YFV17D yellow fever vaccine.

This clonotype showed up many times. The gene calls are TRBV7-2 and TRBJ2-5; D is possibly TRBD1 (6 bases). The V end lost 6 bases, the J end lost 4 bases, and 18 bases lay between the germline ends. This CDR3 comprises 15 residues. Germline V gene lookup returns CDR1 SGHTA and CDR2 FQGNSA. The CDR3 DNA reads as TGTGCCAGCAGGGGGGCAGCCAGGGGATTAGAGACCCAGTACTTC. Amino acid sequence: CASRGAARGLETQYF. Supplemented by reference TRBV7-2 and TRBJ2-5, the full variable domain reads GAGVSQSPSNKVTEKGKDVELRCDPISGHTALYWYRQSLGQGLEFLIYFQGNSAPDKSGLPSDRFSAERTGGSVSTLTIQRTQQEDSAVYLCASRGAARGLETQYFGPGTRLLVL.

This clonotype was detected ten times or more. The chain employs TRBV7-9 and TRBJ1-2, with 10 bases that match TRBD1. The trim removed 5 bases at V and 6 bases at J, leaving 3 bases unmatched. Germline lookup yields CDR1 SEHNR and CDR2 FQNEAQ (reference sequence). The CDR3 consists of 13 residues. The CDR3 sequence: CASSPGQGDGYTF. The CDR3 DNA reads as TGTGCCAGCAGCCCAGGACAGGGGGATGGCTACACCTTC.

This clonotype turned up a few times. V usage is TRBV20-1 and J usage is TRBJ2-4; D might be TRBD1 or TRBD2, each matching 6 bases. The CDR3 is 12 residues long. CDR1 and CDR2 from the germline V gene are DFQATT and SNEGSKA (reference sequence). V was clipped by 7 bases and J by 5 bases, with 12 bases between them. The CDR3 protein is CSGRRGENIQYF. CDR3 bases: TGCAGTGGGCGGAGGGGGGAAAACATTCAGTACTTC.

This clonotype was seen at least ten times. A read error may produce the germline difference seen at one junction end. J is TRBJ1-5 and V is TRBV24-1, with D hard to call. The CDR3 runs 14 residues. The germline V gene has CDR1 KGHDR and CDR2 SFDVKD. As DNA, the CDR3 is TGTGCCACCAGTGGTTTGACGGTCGCCGGGCCCCAGCATTTT. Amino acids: CATSGLTVAGPQHF.

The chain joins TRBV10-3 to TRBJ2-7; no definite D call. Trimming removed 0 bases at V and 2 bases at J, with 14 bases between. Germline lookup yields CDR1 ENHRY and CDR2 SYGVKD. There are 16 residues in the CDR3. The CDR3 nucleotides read TGTGCCATCAGTGAGTCAGGCTCCCGGACCCCCTACGAGCAGTACGTC. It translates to CAISESGSRTPYEQYV.

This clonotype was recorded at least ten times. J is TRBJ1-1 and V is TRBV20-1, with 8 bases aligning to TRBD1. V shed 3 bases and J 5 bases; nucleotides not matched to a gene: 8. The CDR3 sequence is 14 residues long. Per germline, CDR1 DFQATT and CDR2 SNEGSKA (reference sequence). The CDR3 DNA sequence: TGCAGTGCTAGTGCACAGACAGGGGTGACTGAAGCTTTCTTT. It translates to CSASAQTGVTEAFF.

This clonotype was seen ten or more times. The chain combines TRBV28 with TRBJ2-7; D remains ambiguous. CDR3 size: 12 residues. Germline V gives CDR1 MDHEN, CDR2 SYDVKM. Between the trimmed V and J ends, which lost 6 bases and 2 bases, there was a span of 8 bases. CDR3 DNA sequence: TGTGCCAGCAGAACAGAGACCTACGAGCAGTACGTC. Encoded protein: CASRTETYEQYV.

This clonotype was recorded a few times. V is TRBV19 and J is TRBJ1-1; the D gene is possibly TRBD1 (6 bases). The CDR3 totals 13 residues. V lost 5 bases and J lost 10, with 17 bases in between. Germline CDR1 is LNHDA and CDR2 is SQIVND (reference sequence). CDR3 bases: TGTGCCAGTAGTTTCCGGACAGCCCAGGGAGCTTTCTTT. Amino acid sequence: CASSFRTAQGAFF.

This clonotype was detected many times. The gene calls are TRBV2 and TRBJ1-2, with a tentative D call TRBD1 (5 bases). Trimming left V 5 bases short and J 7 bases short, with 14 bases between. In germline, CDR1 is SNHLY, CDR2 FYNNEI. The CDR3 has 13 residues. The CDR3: CASSPDTNLGYTF. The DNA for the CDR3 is TGTGCCAGCAGTCCGGACACGAATCTTGGCTACACCTTC.

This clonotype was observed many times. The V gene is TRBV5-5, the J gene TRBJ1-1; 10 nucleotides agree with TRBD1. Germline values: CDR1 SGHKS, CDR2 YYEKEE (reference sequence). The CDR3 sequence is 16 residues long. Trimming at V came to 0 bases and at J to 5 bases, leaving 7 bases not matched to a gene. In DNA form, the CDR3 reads TGTGCCAGCAGCTTGGTCCCGAGGGACAGGGGAACTGAAGCTTTCTTT. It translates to CASSLVPRDRGTEAFF. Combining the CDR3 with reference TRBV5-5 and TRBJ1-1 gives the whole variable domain DAGVTQSPTHLIKTRGQQVTLRCSPISGHKSVSWYQQVLGQGPQFIFQYYEKEERGRGNFPDRFSARQFPNYSSELNVNALLLGDSALYLCASSLVPRDRGTEAFFGQGTRLTVV.

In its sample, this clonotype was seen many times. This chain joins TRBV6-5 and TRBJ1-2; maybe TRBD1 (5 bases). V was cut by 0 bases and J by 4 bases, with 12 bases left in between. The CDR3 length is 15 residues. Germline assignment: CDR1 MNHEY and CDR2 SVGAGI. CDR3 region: CASSYSGQGGYGYTF. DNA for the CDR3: TGTGCCAGCAGTTACTCCGGGCAGGGCGGCTATGGCTACACCTTC.

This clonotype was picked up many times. This CDR3 is CASSQNDGGSEQYF. The CDR3 DNA reads TGTGCCAGCAGCCAAAATGATGGGGGGTCCGAGCAGTACTTC. The chain carries TRBV4-2 and TRBJ2-7, with D possibly being TRBD2 (6 bases). Per germline, CDR1 LGHNA and CDR2 YNFKEQ. CDR3 length equals 14 residues. V was trimmed by 2 bases and J by 6 bases, leaving 14 bases between them.

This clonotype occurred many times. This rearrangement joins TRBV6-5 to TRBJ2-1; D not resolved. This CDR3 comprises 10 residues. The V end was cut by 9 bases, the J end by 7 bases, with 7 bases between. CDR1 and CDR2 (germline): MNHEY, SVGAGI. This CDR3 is CASGKNEQFF. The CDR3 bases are TGTGCCAGTGGTAAGAATGAGCAGTTCTTC.

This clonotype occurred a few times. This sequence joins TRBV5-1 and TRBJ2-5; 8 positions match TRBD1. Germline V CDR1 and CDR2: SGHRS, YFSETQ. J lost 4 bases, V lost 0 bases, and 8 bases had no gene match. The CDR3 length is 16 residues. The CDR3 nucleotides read TGCGCCAGCAGCTTGGGGACAGGGATAATCCGAGAGACCCAGTACTTC. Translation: CASSLGTGIIRETQYF. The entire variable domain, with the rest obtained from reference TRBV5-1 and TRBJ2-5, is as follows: KAGVTQTPRYLIKTRGQQVTLSCSPISGHRSVSWYQQTPGQGLQFLFEYFSETQRNKGNFPGRFSGRQFSNSRSEMNVSTLELGDSALYLCASSLGTGIIRETQYFGPGTRLLVL.

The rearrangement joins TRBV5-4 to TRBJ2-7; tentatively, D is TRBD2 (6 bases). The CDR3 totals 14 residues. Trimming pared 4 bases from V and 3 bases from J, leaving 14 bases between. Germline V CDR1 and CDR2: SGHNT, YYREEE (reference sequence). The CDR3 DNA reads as TGTGCCAGCAGCCCCGGGCCGACTAGCTACGAGCAGTACGTC. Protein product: CASSPGPTSYEQYV.

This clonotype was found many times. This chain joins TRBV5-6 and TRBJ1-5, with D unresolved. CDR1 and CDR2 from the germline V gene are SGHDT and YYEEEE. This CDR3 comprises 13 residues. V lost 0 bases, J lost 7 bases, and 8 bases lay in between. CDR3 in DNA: TGTGCCAGCAGCTTGGGGCCTGGACAGCCCCAGCATTTT. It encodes CASSLGPGQPQHF.

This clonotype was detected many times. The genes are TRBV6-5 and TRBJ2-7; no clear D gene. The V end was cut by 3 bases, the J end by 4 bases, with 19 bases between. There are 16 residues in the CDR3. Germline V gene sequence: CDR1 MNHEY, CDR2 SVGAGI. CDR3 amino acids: CASSYKSSLKIYEQYF. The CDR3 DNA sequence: TGTGCCAGCAGTTATAAGTCTTCGCTAAAGATATACGAGCAGTACTTC.

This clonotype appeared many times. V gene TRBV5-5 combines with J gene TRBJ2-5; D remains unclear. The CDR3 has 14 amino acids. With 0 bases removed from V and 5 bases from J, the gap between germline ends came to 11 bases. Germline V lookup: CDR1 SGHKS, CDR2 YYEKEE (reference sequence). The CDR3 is CASSLEARKETQYF. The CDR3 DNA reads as TGTGCCAGCAGCTTGGAAGCGAGGAAGGAGACCCAGTACTTC.

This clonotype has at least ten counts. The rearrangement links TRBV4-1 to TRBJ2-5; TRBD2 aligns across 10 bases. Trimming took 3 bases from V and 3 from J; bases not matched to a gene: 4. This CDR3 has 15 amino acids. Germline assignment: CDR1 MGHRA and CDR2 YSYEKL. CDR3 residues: CASSHIAGGEETQYF. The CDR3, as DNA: TGCGCCAGCAGCCACATAGCGGGGGGCGAAGAGACCCAGTACTTC.